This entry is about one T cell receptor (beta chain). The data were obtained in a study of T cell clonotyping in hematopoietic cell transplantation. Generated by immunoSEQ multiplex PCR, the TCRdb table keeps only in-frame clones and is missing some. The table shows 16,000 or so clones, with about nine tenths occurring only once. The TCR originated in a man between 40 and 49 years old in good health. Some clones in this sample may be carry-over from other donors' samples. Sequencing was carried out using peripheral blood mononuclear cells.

The CDR3 loop reads CALTRGRGSTDTQYF. CDR3 nucleotides: TGTGCCTTGACCAGAGGGCGGGGAAGCACAGATACGCAGTATTTT. The chain couples TRBV30 to TRBJ2-3; a weak D match, TRBD2 (6 bases). Germline loops: CDR1 GTSNPN, CDR2 SVGIG (reference sequence). The CDR3 consists of 15 residues. Trimming removed 7 bases from V and 0 bases from J, with 17 bases in between.